This T cell receptor (beta chain) comes out of a study of cytomegalovirus exposure and HLA in healthy donors. Per the germline V gene, CDR1 is SGHRS and CDR2 is YFSETQ. The CDR3 runs to 14 residues. The V end was cut by 4 bases, the J end by 3 bases, with 11 bases between. Here immunoSEQ multiplex PCR was the method, and the copy in TCRdb shows in-frame clones only, minus some. The sample records under 400,000 clones, 86% being singletons. Overall study findings and caveats: Some TCR beta chains (roughly 150 of them) were listed as cytomegalovirus-associated. The classifier, whose performance was assessed in both the original and validation cohorts, reportedly diagnosed cytomegalovirus status with high specificity and sensitivity.

A note on this clone: As yet, its antigen is unknown.

Sequenced sample: PBMCs. The sequence was collected from a woman between 18 and 29 years old in good health and CMV-seronegative. The rearrangement links TRBV5-1 to TRBJ2-1; D is undetermined. CDR3 sequence reads: CASSTSEIYNEQFF. CDR3 nucleotide sequence: TGCGCCAGCAGCACCAGCGAGATCTACAATGAGCAGTTCTTC.